The present entry profiles one T cell receptor beta chain with its context. The table came from immunoSEQ multiplex PCR; TCRdb's copy has only in-frame clones and leaves some out. The profile shows 90,000 to 120,000 clones, 85% to 95% of them singletons. This sample was included in a study of OX40 agonist ivuxolimab in advanced cancers. The clonotype was recovered from an adult with an advanced solid tumor such as melanoma, head and neck, liver or kidney cancer. The sample in question was CD4+ or CD8+ T cells sorted from blood, obtained in a trial of the OX40 agonist ivuxolimab.

The CDR3 sequence: CASSLDSPTSGRLFLYEQYF. CDR3 bases: TGTGCCAGCAGCTTAGATTCCCCGACTAGCGGGAGGCTCTTTCTCTACGAGCAGTACTTC. The V gene is TRBV11-2, the J gene TRBJ2-7; 13 nucleotides agree with TRBD2. This CDR3 comprises 20 residues. The V gene's germline CDR1 is SGHAT and CDR2 FQNNGV. V gave up 0 bases and J gave up 3 bases; unmatched junction bases: 14.